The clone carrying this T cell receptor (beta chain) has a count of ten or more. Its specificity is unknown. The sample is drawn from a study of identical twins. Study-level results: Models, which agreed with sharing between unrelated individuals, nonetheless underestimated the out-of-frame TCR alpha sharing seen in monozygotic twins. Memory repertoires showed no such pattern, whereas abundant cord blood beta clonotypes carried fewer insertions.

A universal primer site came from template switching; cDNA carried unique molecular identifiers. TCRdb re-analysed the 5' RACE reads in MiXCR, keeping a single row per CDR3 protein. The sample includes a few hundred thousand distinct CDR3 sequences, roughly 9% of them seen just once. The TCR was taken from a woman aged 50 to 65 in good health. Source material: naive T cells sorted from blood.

CDR3 loop: CASSRWDRFYEQYF. The CDR3 nucleotides read TGTGCCAGCTCACGTTGGGACCGTTTCTACGAGCAGTACTTC. The rearrangement links TRBV18 to TRBJ2-7; either TRBD1 or TRBD2 may supply D (5 bases each). From germline, CDR1 is KGHSH and CDR2 LQKENI. V gave up 4 bases and J gave up 3 bases, with 13 bases separating them. The CDR3 runs to 14 residues.